Shown below are 7 T cell receptor beta chains from a single sample sequenced in a study of control samples from healthy donors and cancer patients (dated by TCRdb to about 2020). Library preparation used the immunoSEQ multiplex PCR assay. Entries here come from immuneACCESS through TCRdb and include only in-frame sequences with V and J called. Some clones fail to appear in such tables; in the studies checked, an unresolved V gene covers under half of the shortfall, and the cause of the remainder is unknown. In all, the sample holds about 120,000 clones, and approximately 88% of those were seen once. Roughly 3.5% of the sample is held by the ten biggest clonotypes. Sequenced input: PBMCs. These receptors came from a woman aged 55 to 70 with lung cancer.

A few counts support this clone. The chain carries TRBV6-2 or TRBV6-3 and TRBJ2-7; D is undetermined. The CDR3 spans 16 residues. V shed 2 bases and J shed 6 bases, with 20 bases lying between them. Germline V gene data show CDR1 as MNHEY and CDR2 as SVGEGT. The CDR3 DNA reads TGTGCCAGCAGTTACCCCACCTACCGAGGAGAAGTCGAGCAGTACTTC. Translating gives CASSYPTYRGEVEQYF.

This clone was counted only a few times. J is TRBJ1-1 and V is TRBV5-1; D is undetermined. Germline V gene lookup returns CDR1 SGHRS and CDR2 YFSETQ. Trimming cost V 0 bases and J 1 base, with 13 bases left between them. The CDR3 spans 16 residues. CDR3 sequence (DNA): TGCGCCAGCAGCTTGGTGAGCTTCCGGAGGAACACTGAAGCTTTCTTT. Its protein product is CASSLVSFRRNTEAFF.

V and J are TRBV6-5 and TRBJ2-7; 9 nucleotides match TRBD1. With V trimmed by 7 bases and J by 0 bases, 4 bases remained unmatched. This CDR3 comprises 14 residues. Looked up from germline, CDR1 is MNHEY and CDR2 is SVGAGI. CDR3 in DNA: TGTGCCAGCACTCGACAGGGGGACTCCTACGAGCAGTACTTC. Protein: CASTRQGDSYEQYF.

The chain combines TRBV7-9 with TRBJ1-2; tentatively, D is TRBD1 (5 bases). The V end was cut by 3 bases, the J end by 4 bases, with 12 bases between. This CDR3 region has 14 residues. CDR1 SEHNR and CDR2 FQNEAQ come from the germline V gene (reference sequence). CDR3 sequence: CASSFSGPSYGYTF. The DNA of the CDR3 is TGTGCCAGCAGCTTTTCGGGACCGAGCTATGGCTACACCTTC.

The rearrangement links TRBV5-6 to TRBJ2-7, with D possibly being TRBD1 or TRBD2 (6 bases each). Trimming cost V 4 bases and J 3 bases, with 23 bases left between them. The CDR3 consists of 17 residues. CDR1 SGHDT and CDR2 YYEEEE come from the germline V gene. The CDR3 loop reads CASSPTGARGYFYEQYF. The CDR3 DNA reads as TGTGCCAGCAGCCCGACGGGGGCACGGGGGTACTTCTACGAGCAGTACTTC.

The chain has TRBV19 and TRBJ2-6, with no clear D. The length of the CDR3 is 15 residues. The germline V and J ends were trimmed by 4 bases and 2 bases, with 9 bases remaining between them. Germline CDR1 is LNHDA and CDR2 is SQIVND (reference sequence). The CDR3 nucleotides read TGTGCCAGTAGTAATTCGCGGACTGGGGCCAACGTCCTGACTTTC. Translated, it gives CASSNSRTGANVLTF.

V usage is TRBV24-1 and J usage is TRBJ2-1; possible D gene TRBD2, 5 bases. CDR3 length: 13 amino acids. Germline lookup yields CDR1 KGHDR and CDR2 SFDVKD. Deletions cut 5 bases from V and 8 bases from J, with 12 bases between. This CDR3 is CATSGRLAYEQFF. CDR3 nucleotide sequence: TGTGCCACCAGTGGAAGGCTAGCTTATGAGCAGTTCTTC.